This TCR beta chain comes out of a study of blood T cells in healthy people across ages. Findings and caveats of the study: With age, beta diversity per million T cells declined roughly linearly, significantly by approximately 41. The study found TCR beta diversity correlated strongly with naive T cell percentage. A greater number of naive CD4+ cells and higher diversity distinguished long-lived donors from aged donors.

About this clonotype: The antigen remains unidentified.

A second about 6 to 12 cycle PCR used barcoded and J-beta primers. A tag from a template-switch adaptor with 12 random nucleotides marked each cDNA molecule. TCRdb re-derived calls from the 5' RACE reads in MiXCR, one entry per CDR3 protein. The table lists about 800,000 distinct CDR3 sequences, about 42% of them singletons. The TCR sequence derives from a man aged 80 or over in good health. Sequencing input: blood.

The CDR3 here is CSAEAGRYNEQFF. DNA of the CDR3: TGCAGTGCTGAAGCAGGGCGGTACAATGAGCAGTTCTTC. J is TRBJ2-1 and V is TRBV20-1, with D perhaps TRBD1 (5 bases). The CDR3 runs to 13 residues. V lost 5 bases and J lost 4, with 12 bases in between. Germline lookup yields CDR1 DFQATT and CDR2 SNEGSKA (reference sequence).